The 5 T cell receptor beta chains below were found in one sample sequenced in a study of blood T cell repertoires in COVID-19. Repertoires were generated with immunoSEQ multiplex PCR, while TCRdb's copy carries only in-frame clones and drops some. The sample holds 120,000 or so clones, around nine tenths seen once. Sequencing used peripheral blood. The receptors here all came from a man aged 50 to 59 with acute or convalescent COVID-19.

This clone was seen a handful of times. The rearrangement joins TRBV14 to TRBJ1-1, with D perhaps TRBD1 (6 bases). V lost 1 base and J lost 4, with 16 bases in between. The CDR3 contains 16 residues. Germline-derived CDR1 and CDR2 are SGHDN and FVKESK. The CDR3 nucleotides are TGTGCCAGCAGCCAAGCTACAGGGTGGTGGAGCACTGAAGCTTTCTTT. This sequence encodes CASSQATGWWSTEAFF.

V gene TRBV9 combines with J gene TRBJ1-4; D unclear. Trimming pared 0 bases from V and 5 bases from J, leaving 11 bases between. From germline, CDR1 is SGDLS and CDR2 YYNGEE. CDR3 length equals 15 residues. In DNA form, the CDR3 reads TGTGCCAGCAGCGTAGGCACGGGTTTCAATGAAAAACTGTTTTTT. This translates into CASSVGTGFNEKLFF. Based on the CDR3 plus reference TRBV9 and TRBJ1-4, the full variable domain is DSGVTQTPKHLITATGQRVTLRCSPRSGDLSVYWYQQSLDQGLQFLIQYYNGEERAKGNILERFSAQQFPDLHSELNLSSLELGDSALYFCASSVGTGFNEKLFFGSGTQLSVL.

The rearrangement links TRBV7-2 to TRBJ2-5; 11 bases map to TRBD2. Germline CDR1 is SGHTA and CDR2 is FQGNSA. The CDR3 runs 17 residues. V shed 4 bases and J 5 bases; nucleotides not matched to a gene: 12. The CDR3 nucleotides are TGTGCCAGCAGCTGGAGGAAAACCAGACTAGCGGGGGAGACCCAGTACTTC. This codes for CASSWRKTRLAGETQYF.

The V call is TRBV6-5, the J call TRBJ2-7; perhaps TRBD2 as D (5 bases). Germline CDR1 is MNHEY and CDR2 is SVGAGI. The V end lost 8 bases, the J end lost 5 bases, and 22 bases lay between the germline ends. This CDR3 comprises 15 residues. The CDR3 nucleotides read TGTGCCAGCGACCCATCCGGCGGGCAAGGGAACGAGCAGTACTTC. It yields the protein CASDPSGGQGNEQYF.

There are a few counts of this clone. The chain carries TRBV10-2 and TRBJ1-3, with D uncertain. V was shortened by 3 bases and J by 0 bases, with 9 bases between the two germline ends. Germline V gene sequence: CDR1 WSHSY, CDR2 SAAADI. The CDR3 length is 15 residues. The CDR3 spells CASSDPGYSGNTIYF. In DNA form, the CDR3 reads TGCGCCAGCAGTGACCCGGGATACTCTGGAAACACCATATATTTT.